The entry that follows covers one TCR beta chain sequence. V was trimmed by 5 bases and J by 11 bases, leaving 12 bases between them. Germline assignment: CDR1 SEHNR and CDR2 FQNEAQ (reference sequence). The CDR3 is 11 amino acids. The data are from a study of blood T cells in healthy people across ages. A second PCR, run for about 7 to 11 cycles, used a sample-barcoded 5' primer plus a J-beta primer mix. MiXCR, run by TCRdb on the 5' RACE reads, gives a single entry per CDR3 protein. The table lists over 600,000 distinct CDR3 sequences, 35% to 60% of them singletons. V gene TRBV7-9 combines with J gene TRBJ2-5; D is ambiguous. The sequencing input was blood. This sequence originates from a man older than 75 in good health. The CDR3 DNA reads TGTGCCAGCAGCGCTGCGAATGAGCAGTACTTC. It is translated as CASSAANEQYF. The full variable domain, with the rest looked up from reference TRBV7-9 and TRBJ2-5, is DTGVSQNPRHKITKRGQNVTFRCDPISEHNRLYWYRQTLGQGPEFLTYFQNEAQLEKSRLLSDRFSAERPKGSFSTLEIQRTEQGDSAMYLCASSAANEQYFGPGTRLLVL.